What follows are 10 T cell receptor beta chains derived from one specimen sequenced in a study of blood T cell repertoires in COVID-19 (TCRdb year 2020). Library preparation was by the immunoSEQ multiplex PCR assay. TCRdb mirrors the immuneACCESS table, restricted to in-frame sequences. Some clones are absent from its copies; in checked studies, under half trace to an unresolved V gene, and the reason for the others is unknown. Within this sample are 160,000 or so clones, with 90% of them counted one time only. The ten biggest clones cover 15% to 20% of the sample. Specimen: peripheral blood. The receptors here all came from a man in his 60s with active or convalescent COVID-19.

The CDR3 DNA reads TGTGCCAGCAGCCCCAGCGGGGTGGGGCGCGATGAAAAACTGTTTTTT. Its translation is CASSPSGVGRDEKLFF. The chain is built from TRBV11-3 and TRBJ1-4, with D perhaps TRBD1 (5 bases). V dropped 5 bases and J dropped 6 bases, with 19 bases sitting between them. The CDR3 totals 16 residues. Per the germline V gene, CDR1 is SGHNT and CDR2 is YENEEA.

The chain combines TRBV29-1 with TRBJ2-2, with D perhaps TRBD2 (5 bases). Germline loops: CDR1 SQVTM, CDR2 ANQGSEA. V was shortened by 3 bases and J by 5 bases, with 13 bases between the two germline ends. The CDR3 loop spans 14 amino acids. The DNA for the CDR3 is TGCAGCGTTGAGAGAGGGAAGACTACCGGGGAGCTGTTTTTT. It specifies CSVERGKTTGELFF.

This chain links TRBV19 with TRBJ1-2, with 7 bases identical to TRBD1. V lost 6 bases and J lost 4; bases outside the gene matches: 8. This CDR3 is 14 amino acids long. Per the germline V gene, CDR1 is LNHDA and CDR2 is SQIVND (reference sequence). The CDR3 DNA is TGTGCCAGTAGCACCGGACAGGTCGGCTATGGCTACACCTTC. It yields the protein CASSTGQVGYGYTF.

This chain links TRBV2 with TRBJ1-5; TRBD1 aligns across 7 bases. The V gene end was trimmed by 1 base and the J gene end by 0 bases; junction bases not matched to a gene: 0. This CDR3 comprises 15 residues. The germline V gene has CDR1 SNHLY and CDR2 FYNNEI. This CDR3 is CASSEEGASNQPQHF. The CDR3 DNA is TGTGCCAGCAGTGAAGAGGGGGCTAGCAATCAGCCCCAGCATTTT.

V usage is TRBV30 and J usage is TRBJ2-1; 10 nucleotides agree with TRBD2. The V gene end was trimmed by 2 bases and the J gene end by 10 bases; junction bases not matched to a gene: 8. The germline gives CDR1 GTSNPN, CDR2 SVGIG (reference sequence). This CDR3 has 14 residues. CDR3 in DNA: TGTGCCTGGAGTTCTAGCGGGAGTTTGCGGGAGCAGTTCTTC. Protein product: CAWSSSGSLREQFF.

The CDR3 loop reads CASSYFYRDTEAFF. Written as DNA, the CDR3 is TGTGCCAGCAGTTACTTCTACAGGGACACTGAAGCTTTCTTT. The chain links TRBV6-5 to TRBJ1-1; D may be TRBD1 (6 bases). The V end was cut by 1 base, the J end by 3 bases, with 9 bases between. The CDR3 has 14 residues. Germline CDR1 is MNHEY and CDR2 is SVGAGI.

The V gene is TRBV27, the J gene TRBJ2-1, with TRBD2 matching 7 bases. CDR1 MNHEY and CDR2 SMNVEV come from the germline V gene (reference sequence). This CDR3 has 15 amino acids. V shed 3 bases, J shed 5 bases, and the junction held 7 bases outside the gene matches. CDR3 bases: TGTGCCAGCAGTTTTCTGAGCCTAGCGGACAATGAGCAGTTCTTC. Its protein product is CASSFLSLADNEQFF.

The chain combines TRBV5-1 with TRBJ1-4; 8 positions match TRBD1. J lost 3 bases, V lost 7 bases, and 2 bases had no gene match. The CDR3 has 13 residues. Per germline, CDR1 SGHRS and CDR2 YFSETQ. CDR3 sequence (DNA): TGCGCCAGCTCGGGACAGGCTAATGAAAAACTGTTTTTT. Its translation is CASSGQANEKLFF.

The CDR3 loop is CASRPATGDSYNEQFF. The DNA of the CDR3 is TGTGCCAGTAGGCCCGCAACAGGAGACTCCTACAATGAGCAGTTCTTC. This chain links TRBV19 with TRBJ2-1, with D possibly matching TRBD1 (5 bases). CDR1 is LNHDA, CDR2 SQIVND, per germline (reference sequence). V was shortened by 6 bases and J by 0 bases, with 15 bases between the two germline ends. The CDR3 is 16 residues long.

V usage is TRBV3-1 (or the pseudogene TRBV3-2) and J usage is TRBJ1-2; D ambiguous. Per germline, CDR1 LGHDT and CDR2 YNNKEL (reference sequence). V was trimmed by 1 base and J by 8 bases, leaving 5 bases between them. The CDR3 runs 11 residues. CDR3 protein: CASSQGHGYTF. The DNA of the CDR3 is TGTGCCAGCAGCCAAGGGCACGGCTACACCTTC.